The clone carrying this TCR beta chain came up many times. The entry originates in a study of metastatic and nonmetastatic thyroid tumors. As for the study in general: Samples came from malignant and benign thyroid patients, and repertoires were compared across blood and tumor or nodule tissue.

MiXCR re-clonotyped the PCR reads for TCRdb. Seen here are tens of thousands of clones, approximately 20% observed once, and the top ten hold around 6.9%. Not a single patient had been given any form of treatment at any point before undergoing thyroid surgery. The receptor's source is a female donor with papillary thyroid cancer or a benign thyroid nodule (not recorded which). Some clones in this sample may be carry-over from other donors' samples. The sample consisted of blood.

CDR3: CASSWTSVKETQYF. In nucleotides, the CDR3 is TGTGCCAGCAGCTGGACTAGCGTAAAAGAGACCCAGTACTTC. V usage is TRBV5-6 and J usage is TRBJ2-5; 9 nucleotides line up with TRBD2. Germline V gene data show CDR1 as SGHDT and CDR2 as YYEEEE. The CDR3 totals 14 residues. V shed 3 bases, J shed 3 bases, and the junction held 3 bases outside the gene matches.